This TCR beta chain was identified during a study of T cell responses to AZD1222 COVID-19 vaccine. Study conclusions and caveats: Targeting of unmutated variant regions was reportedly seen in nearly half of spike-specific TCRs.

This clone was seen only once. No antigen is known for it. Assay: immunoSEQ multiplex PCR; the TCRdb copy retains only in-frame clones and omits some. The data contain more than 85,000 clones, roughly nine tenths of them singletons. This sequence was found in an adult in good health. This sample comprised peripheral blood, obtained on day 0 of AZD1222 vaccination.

CDR3 sequence (DNA): TGCGCCAGCAGCACGGGGGCTACGAACACCGGGGAGCTGTTTTTT. Encoded protein: CASSTGATNTGELFF. V usage is TRBV5-1 and J usage is TRBJ2-2; tentatively, D is TRBD1 or TRBD2 (6 bases each). Germline CDR1 reads SGHRS; CDR2 reads YFSETQ. The V gene lost 4 bases and the J gene lost 0 bases, with 10 bases spanning the gap. CDR3 length: 15 residues.